This TCR beta chain came from a study of blood T cell repertoires in COVID-19. Study-wide background: The study drew acute and convalescent COVID-19 samples from the United States, Italy and Spain. PBMCs, B-cell-depleted T cells, or T cells provided the cDNA or gDNA that made up the material.

Germline assignment: CDR1 LGHDT and CDR2 YNNKEL (reference sequence). The CDR3 length is 15 residues. V was clipped by 5 bases and J by 6 bases; unmatched bases: 10. Original data processing: Using reference gene primer amplification, nucleated cell counts were estimated. The method was immunoSEQ multiplex PCR; TCRdb's version includes in-frame clones alone and lacks a portion of them. V and J calls and clone size are those listed in that table; D and trimming were worked out from the DNA. The repertoire has tens of thousands of clones, 90% of them found once; the top ten carry about 3.1%. This clonotype originated in a human donor in a cohort sampled during active COVID-19. Sequenced material: peripheral blood. The chain is built from TRBV3-1 (or the pseudogene TRBV3-2) and TRBJ2-7; 10 bases fit TRBD1. The CDR3 bases are TGTGCCAGCAGCATCTTCCCGGGACAGGGGTTCGAGCAGTACTTC. Translated: CASSIFPGQGFEQYF.